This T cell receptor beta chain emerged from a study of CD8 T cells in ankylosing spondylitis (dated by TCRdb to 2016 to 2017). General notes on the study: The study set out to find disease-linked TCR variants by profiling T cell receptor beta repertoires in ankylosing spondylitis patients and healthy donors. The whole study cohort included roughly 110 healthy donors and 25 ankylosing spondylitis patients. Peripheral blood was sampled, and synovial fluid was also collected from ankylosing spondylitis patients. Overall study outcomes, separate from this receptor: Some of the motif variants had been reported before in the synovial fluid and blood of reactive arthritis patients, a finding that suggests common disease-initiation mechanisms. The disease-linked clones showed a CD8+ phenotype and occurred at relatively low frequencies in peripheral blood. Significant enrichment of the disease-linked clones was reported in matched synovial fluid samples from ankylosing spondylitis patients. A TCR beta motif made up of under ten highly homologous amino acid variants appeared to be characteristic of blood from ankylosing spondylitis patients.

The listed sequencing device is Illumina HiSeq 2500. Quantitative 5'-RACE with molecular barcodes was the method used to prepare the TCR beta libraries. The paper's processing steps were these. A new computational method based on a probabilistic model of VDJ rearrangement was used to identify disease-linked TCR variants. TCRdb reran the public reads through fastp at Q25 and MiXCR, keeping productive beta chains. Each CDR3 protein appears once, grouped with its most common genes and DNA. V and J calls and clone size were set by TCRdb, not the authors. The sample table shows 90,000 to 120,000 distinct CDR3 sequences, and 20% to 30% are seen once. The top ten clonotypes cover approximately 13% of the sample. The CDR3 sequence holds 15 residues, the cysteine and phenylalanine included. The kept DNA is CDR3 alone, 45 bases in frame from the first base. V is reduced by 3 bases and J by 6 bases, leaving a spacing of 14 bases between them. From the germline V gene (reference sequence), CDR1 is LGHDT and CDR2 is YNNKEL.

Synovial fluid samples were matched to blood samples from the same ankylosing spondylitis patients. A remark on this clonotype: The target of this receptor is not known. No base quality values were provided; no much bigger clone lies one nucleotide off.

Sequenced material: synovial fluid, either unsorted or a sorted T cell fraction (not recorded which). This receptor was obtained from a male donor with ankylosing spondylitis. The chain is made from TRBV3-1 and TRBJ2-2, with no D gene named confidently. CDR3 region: CASSHYRQRAGELFF. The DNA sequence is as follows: TGTGCCAGCAGCCACTATCGACAACGGGCCGGGGAGCTGTTTTTT. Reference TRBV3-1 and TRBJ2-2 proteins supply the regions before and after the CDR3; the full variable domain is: DTAVSQTPKYLVTQMGNDKSIKCEQNLGHDTMYWYKQDSKKFLKIMFSYNNKELIINETVPNRFSPKSPDKAHLNLHINSLELGDSAVYFCASSHYRQRAGELFFGEGSRLTVL.